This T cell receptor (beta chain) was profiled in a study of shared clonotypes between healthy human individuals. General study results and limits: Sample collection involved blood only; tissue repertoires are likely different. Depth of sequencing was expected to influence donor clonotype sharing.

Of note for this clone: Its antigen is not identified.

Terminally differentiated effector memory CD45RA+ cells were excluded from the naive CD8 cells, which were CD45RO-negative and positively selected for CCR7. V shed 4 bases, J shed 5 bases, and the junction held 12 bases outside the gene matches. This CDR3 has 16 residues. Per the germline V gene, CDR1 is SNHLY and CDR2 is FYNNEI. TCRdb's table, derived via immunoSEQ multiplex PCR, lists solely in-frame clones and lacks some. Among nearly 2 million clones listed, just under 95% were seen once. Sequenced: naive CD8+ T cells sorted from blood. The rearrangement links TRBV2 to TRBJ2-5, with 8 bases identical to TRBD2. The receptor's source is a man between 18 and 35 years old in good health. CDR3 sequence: CASSVLREGQLETQYF. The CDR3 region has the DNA TGTGCCAGCAGTGTGCTCCGGGAGGGCCAATTGGAGACCCAGTACTTC.